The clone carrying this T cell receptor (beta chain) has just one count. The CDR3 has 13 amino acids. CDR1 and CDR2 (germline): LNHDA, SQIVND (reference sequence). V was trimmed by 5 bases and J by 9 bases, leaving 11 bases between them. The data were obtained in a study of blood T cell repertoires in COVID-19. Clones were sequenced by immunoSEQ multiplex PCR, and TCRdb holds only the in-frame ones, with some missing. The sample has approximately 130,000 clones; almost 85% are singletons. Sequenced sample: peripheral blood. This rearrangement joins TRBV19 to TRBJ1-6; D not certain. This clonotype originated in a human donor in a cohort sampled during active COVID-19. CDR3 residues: CASSPPTGSPLHF. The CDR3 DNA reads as TGTGCCAGTAGTCCGCCCACGGGTTCACCCCTCCACTTT.